Presented here are 30 T cell receptor beta chains from one specimen sequenced in a study of blood T cells in healthy people across ages. Alongside a J-beta primer mix, a sample-barcoded 5' primer served in a second PCR lasting 7 to 11 cycles. MiXCR, applied by TCRdb to the 5' RACE reads, yields one record per CDR3 protein. The profile shows about a million distinct CDR3 sequences, 51% of them singletons. The sample taken for sequencing was blood. These receptor sequences come from a woman aged 55-69 years in good health.

Worth noting for this clonotype: A read error may account for a junction end that differs from germline. This rearrangement joins TRBV28 to TRBJ1-6; no clear D. The CDR3 is 14 amino acids. CDR1 MDHEN and CDR2 SYDVKM come from the germline V gene. CDR3 sequence (DNA): TGTGTCAGCAGCACATTCCCCTATAATTCACCCCTCCACTTT. Its translation: CVSSTFPYNSPLHF.

V is TRBV4-2 and J is TRBJ2-1; D not certain. This CDR3 is 14 amino acids long. The germline CDR1 and CDR2 sequences are LGHNA and YNFKEQ. V shed 2 bases and J shed 3 bases, with 8 bases lying between them. CDR3 sequence reads: CASSQQDRYNEQFF. The CDR3 DNA follows: TGTGCCAGCAGCCAACAAGACCGCTACAATGAGCAGTTCTTC.

In its sample, this clonotype was seen a few times. The chain recombines TRBV3-1 with TRBJ2-3; D is uncertain. Germline V CDR1 and CDR2: LGHDT, YNNKEL (reference sequence). V was trimmed by 4 bases and J by 0 bases, leaving 14 bases between them. This CDR3 comprises 16 residues. CDR3 sequence: CASSRIRNPSTDTQYF. DNA for the CDR3: TGTGCCAGCAGCCGAATCAGGAATCCTAGCACAGATACGCAGTATTTT.

The gene calls are TRBV6-2 or TRBV6-3 and TRBJ2-7; 7 bases agree with TRBD2. CDR3 length: 15 residues. Germline values: CDR1 MNHEY, CDR2 SVGEGT. V dropped 6 bases and J dropped 8; count of bases not matched to a gene: 16. CDR3 amino acids: CASRSNPRGRDKQYF. The CDR3 DNA reads as TGTGCCAGCAGAAGTAACCCGCGGGGGAGAGACAAGCAGTACTTC.

The chain couples TRBV7-9 to TRBJ1-5; D ambiguous. CDR3 size: 15 residues. From germline, CDR1 is SEHNR and CDR2 FQNEAQ (reference sequence). The germline V and J ends were trimmed by 4 bases and 3 bases, with 13 bases remaining between them. CDR3 sequence: CASSSTVQYNQPQHF. CDR3 nucleotide sequence: TGTGCCAGCAGCTCTACTGTACAGTACAATCAGCCCCAGCATTTT.

The V call is TRBV24-1, the J call TRBJ2-2, with D unclear. The V and J ends lost 0 bases and 6 bases respectively, with 4 bases between them. The CDR3 totals 13 residues. Germline V gives CDR1 KGHDR, CDR2 SFDVKD. The CDR3, as DNA: TGTGCCACCAGTGATTTGCAGCCCGGGGAGCTGTTTTTT. It specifies CATSDLQPGELFF.

As DNA, the CDR3 is TGCAGTGCCGACGAGGGACTGTACGACAATGAGCAGTACTTC. It codes for CSADEGLYDNEQYF. The gene calls are TRBV20-1 and TRBJ2-1; a possible D gene is TRBD2 (6 bases). The tail of the sequence fits TRBJ2-7 better, so the J call may be wrong. Germline CDR1 and CDR2: DFQATT and SNEGSKA (reference sequence). This CDR3 contains 14 residues.

The chain joins TRBV10-3 to TRBJ2-1; TRBD2 is a possible D gene (5 bases). The CDR3 has 13 amino acids. Trimming removed 2 bases from V and 6 bases from J, with 8 bases in between. The germline gives CDR1 ENHRY, CDR2 SYGVKD. DNA for the CDR3: TGTGCCATCAGTGAGCTAGCCGTCAATGAGCAGTTCTTC. Its protein is CAISELAVNEQFF.

This clonotype was counted between two and nine times. The V and J genes are TRBV29-1 and TRBJ2-3; 8 bases line up with TRBD2. Trimming cost V 4 bases and J 4 bases; bases outside gene matches: 7. Germline lookup yields CDR1 SQVTM and CDR2 ANQGSEA. CDR3 size: 14 residues. CDR3 amino acids: CSVALSGNPDTQYF. DNA for the CDR3: TGCAGCGTTGCGCTTAGCGGGAACCCAGATACGCAGTATTTT.

This chain uses TRBV4-2 with TRBJ1-1; possibly TRBD1 for D (5 bases). The CDR3 is 14 amino acids. The germline CDR1 and CDR2 sequences are LGHNA and YNFKEQ. Trimming shortened V by 3 bases and J by 3 bases, and 11 bases separated the two germline ends. The chain's CDR3 is CASSHLTRDTEAFF. In DNA, the CDR3 is TGTGCCAGCAGCCACCTGACCAGGGACACTGAAGCTTTCTTT.

The V call is TRBV20-1, the J call TRBJ2-7; weak D call: TRBD2 (5 bases). CDR3 length: 14 residues. Looked up from germline, CDR1 is DFQATT and CDR2 is SNEGSKA (reference sequence). V was pared by 5 bases and J by 5 bases, with 19 bases between. The CDR3 here is CSALQSEGADEQYF. The CDR3 bases are TGCAGTGCTCTCCAGTCCGAGGGCGCGGACGAGCAGTACTTC.

This rearrangement joins TRBV10-3 to TRBJ2-3, with D uncertain. The CDR3 loop spans 13 amino acids. The ends were cut back, 6 bases at V and 5 bases at J, with 12 bases in the middle. Germline V gene data show CDR1 as ENHRY and CDR2 as SYGVKD. CDR3 nucleotides: TGTGCCATCAGCGATAAATATCGAGATACGCAGTATTTT. Amino acid sequence: CAISDKYRDTQYF.

The genes are TRBV20-1 and TRBJ2-5; 7 nucleotides agree with TRBD2. V was clipped by 1 base and J by 5 bases; unmatched bases: 10. Germline lookup yields CDR1 DFQATT and CDR2 SNEGSKA (reference sequence). This CDR3 is 15 amino acids long. This CDR3 is CSARVGRGVWETQYF. In DNA, the CDR3 is TGCAGTGCTAGAGTGGGGAGGGGTGTTTGGGAGACCCAGTACTTC.

Worth noting for this clonotype: The germline gene is not matched at one end of the junction; a read error may be the cause. The gene calls are TRBV12-3 or TRBV12-4 and TRBJ2-5, with a possible D match to TRBD2 (6 bases). The length of the CDR3 is 13 residues. In DNA, the CDR3 is TGTACCAGCAGTGTCGGGAGCAAAGAGACCCAGTACTTC. Its protein product is CTSSVGSKETQYF.

The chain recombines TRBV3-1 with TRBJ1-6; weak D call: TRBD1 (6 bases). V was trimmed by 1 base and J by 5 bases, leaving 12 bases between them. The CDR3 has 16 residues. CDR1 and CDR2 from the germline V gene are LGHDT and YNNKEL (reference sequence). For the CDR3, the DNA is TGTGCCAGCAGCCAAGGAACAGGGCCCCATAATTCACCCCTCCACTTT. Amino acid sequence: CASSQGTGPHNSPLHF.

This clonotype turned up a few times. The chain uses TRBV28 and TRBJ2-7; 8 nucleotides align to TRBD2. The V and J ends lost 8 bases and 0 bases, in that order; junction bases with no gene match: 15. This CDR3 spans 17 amino acids. CDR1 is MDHEN, CDR2 SYDVKM, per germline. In nucleotides, the CDR3 is TGTGCCAGCCCGCCGGAACTAGCGGCAACCAGCTCCTACGAGCAGTACTTC. This gives the protein CASPPELAATSSYEQYF.

The chain recombines TRBV9 with TRBJ2-7, with 7 bases lining up with TRBD2. V lost 3 bases and J lost 2; bases outside the gene matches: 5. The CDR3 contains 14 residues. The germline gives CDR1 SGDLS, CDR2 YYNGEE. CDR3: CASSAREGTYEQYF. In DNA form, the CDR3 reads TGTGCCAGCAGCGCCAGGGAGGGAACCTACGAGCAGTACTTC.

The rearrangement links TRBV29-1 to TRBJ2-1; 13 positions agree with TRBD2. V lost 6 bases, J lost 5 bases, and 16 bases stayed unmatched. CDR3 length: 18 residues. Germline loops: CDR1 SQVTM, CDR2 ANQGSEA. The chain's CDR3 is CSVPTPGLAGFLDNEQFF. CDR3 bases: TGCAGCGTCCCTACTCCGGGACTAGCGGGATTTTTGGACAATGAGCAGTTCTTC.

The chain combines TRBV28 with TRBJ2-7; weak D call: TRBD1 (6 bases). CDR3 size: 19 residues. The V gene lost 1 base and the J gene lost 4 bases, with 26 bases spanning the gap. Germline assignment: CDR1 MDHEN and CDR2 SYDVKM. DNA for the CDR3: TGTGCCAGCAGTTTATTGATGGGATCACAGGGCCTTCCCAGTTACGAGCAGTACTTC. Translating it yields CASSLLMGSQGLPSYEQYF.

CDR3 region: CASSLGSQAQYF. The CDR3 bases are TGTGCCAGCAGCTTAGGCTCCCAGGCGCAGTATTTT. The chain is built from TRBV11-2 and TRBJ2-3; no definite D call. This CDR3 is 12 amino acids long. CDR1 is SGHAT and CDR2 is FQNNGV in the germline V gene. The V gene lost 1 base and the J gene lost 10 bases, with 9 bases spanning the gap.

This clonotype was picked up one time. A much more abundant neighbour one base away suggests this may be a read error. The chain recombines TRBV11-2 with TRBJ2-4, with D hard to call. CDR1 SGHAT and CDR2 FQNNGV come from the germline V gene. Trimming pared 7 bases from V and 1 base from J, leaving 11 bases between. The CDR3 runs to 14 residues. CDR3 bases: TGTGCCAGCAACCTCCCCGTCGCCAAAAACATTCAGTACTTC. As protein: CASNLPVAKNIQYF.

This clonotype was seen a few times. V is TRBV7-2 and J is TRBJ2-4; TRBD1 agrees at 7 bases. V lost 7 bases, J lost 7 bases, and 10 bases stayed unmatched. CDR1 SGHTA and CDR2 FQGNSA come from the germline V gene. The length of the CDR3 is 14 residues. This CDR3 is CASTKTGVWNIQYF. The CDR3 DNA follows: TGTGCCAGCACCAAAACAGGGGTCTGGAACATTCAGTACTTC. Complete variable domain (other parts from reference TRBV7-2 and TRBJ2-4): GAGVSQSPSNKVTEKGKDVELRCDPISGHTALYWYRQSLGQGLEFLIYFQGNSAPDKSGLPSDRFSAERTGGSVSTLTIQRTQQEDSAVYLCASTKTGVWNIQYFGAGTRLSVL.

The chain is built from TRBV20-1 and TRBJ2-7, with a weak D call TRBD1 (5 bases). V lost 6 bases and J lost 1, with 16 bases in between. The V gene's germline CDR1 is DFQATT and CDR2 SNEGSKA (reference sequence). The CDR3 spans 14 residues. CDR3: CSAQVEQGSYEQYF. The CDR3 coding sequence is TGCAGTGCCCAGGTCGAGCAGGGTTCCTACGAGCAGTACTTC.

There are a few counts of this clonotype. The genes are TRBV4-3 and TRBJ2-5; D could derive from TRBD1 or TRBD2 (5 bases each). V gave up 1 base and J gave up 3 bases, with 15 bases separating them. Germline V gene sequence: CDR1 LGHNA, CDR2 YSLEER. The CDR3 has 16 residues. The CDR3 DNA reads as TGCGCCAGCAGCCAAGGAACCGGGACCACTGAAGAGACCCAGTACTTC. Translated, it gives CASSQGTGTTEETQYF.

The chain recombines TRBV12-3 or TRBV12-4 with TRBJ2-1; TRBD2 matches 10 bases. Trimming cost V 1 base and J 8 bases; bases outside gene matches: 5. CDR3 size: 15 residues. The CDR3 sequence is CASSLGPSGSDEQFF. CDR3 in DNA: TGTGCCAGCAGTTTAGGCCCTAGCGGGAGCGATGAGCAGTTCTTC.

This clonotype has a handful of counts. This rearrangement joins TRBV5-1 to TRBJ2-5, with TRBD2 identical over 12 bases. Gene TRBJ2-7 matches the end of the DNA better, so the J call may be wrong. This CDR3 is built from 20 residues. The germline gives CDR1 SGHRS, CDR2 YFSETQ. CDR3 region: CASSVRRAGLAGPIFNEQYF. In DNA form, the CDR3 reads TGCGCCAGCAGCGTCCGCAGAGCCGGACTAGCGGGACCTATCTTTAACGAGCAGTACTTC.

The gene calls are TRBV28 and TRBJ2-3, with D maybe TRBD1 (5 bases). The CDR3 has 14 amino acids. V lost 7 bases, J lost 1 base, and 12 bases lay in between. Germline assignment: CDR1 MDHEN and CDR2 SYDVKM. The CDR3 bases are TGTGCCAGCACCCTCACAGGAGGCACAGATACGCAGTATTTT. Its protein is CASTLTGGTDTQYF.

To note about this clonotype: A read error may explain this, as a much larger clone is one base away. Given the absence of the conserved phenylalanine or tryptophan at the CDR3 end, a read error is likely. The rearrangement links TRBV10-1 to TRBJ2-7; 8 bases map to TRBD1. Germline loops: CDR1 WNHNN, CDR2 SYGVQD (reference sequence). Trimming cost V 6 bases and J 0 bases; bases outside gene matches: 4. This CDR3 has 14 residues. CDR3 sequence reads: CASSRDRSSYEQYL. In DNA, the CDR3 is TGCGCCAGCAGCCGGGACAGGAGCTCCTACGAGCAGTACCTC.

This clonotype has just a few counts. This chain joins TRBV7-8 and TRBJ1-1, with 8 positions matching TRBD1. V trimming: 5 bases; J trimming: 5 bases; junction bases outside the gene matches: 10. This CDR3 is built from 15 residues. Germline V gene lookup returns CDR1 SGHVS and CDR2 FQNEAQ. CDR3 DNA sequence: TGTGCCAGCAGCGTAACCGGGACAGGAATAACTGAAGCTTTCTTT. Translation: CASSVTGTGITEAFF.

The gene calls are TRBV4-1 and TRBJ1-4; tentatively, D is TRBD1 (6 bases). Between the trimmed V and J ends, which lost 0 bases and 8 bases, there was a span of 19 bases. The germline gives CDR1 MGHRA, CDR2 YSYEKL. The CDR3 is 17 amino acids. Here the CDR3 reads CASSQDVYTGKYEKLFF. DNA of the CDR3: TGCGCCAGCAGCCAAGATGTATATACAGGGAAATACGAAAAACTGTTTTTT.